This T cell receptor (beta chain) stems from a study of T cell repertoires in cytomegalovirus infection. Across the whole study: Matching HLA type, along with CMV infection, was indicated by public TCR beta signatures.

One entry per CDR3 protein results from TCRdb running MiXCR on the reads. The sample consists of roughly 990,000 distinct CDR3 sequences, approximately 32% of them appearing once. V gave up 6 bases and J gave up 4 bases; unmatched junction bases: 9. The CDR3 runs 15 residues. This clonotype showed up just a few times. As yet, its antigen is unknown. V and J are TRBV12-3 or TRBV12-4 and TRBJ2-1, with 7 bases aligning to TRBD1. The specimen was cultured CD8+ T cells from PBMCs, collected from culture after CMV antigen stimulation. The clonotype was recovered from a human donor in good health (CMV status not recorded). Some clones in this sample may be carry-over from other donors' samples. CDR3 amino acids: CASRITGASYNEQFF. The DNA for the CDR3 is TGTGCCAGCAGAATAACAGGGGCGAGTTACAATGAGCAGTTCTTC.